This is a list of T cell receptor beta chains from one sample in a study of T cell responses to AZD1222 COVID-19 vaccine. Here immunoSEQ multiplex PCR was the method, and the copy in TCRdb shows in-frame clones only, minus some. Of some 190,000 clones listed, 85% to 95% are singletons. The source was peripheral blood, collected 28 days after the second AZD1222 dose. The receptors were gathered from an adult who received the AZD1222 COVID-19 vaccine. CDR3s include the opening cysteine and the closing phenylalanine or tryptophan. The D gene is left open where the match is weak. Clone sizes are given selectively: once, few, many, or a class where the clone is expanded.

V	J	D	size	CDR3	DNA
TRBV15	TRBJ2-5	.	.	CATSRDRGSQETQYF	TGTGCCACCAGCAGAGATCGGGGCAGCCAAGAGACCCAGTACTTC
TRBV10-3	TRBJ2-7	.	.	CAISEWSGEQYF	TGTGCCATCAGTGAATGGTCGGGCGAGCAGTACTTC
TRBV6-4	TRBJ2-3	TRBD2	.	CASSELAGARDTQYF	TGTGCCAGCAGTGAGCTAGCGGGGGCGCGGGATACGCAGTATTTT
TRBV27	TRBJ2-7	TRBD1	.	CASSSIRTGVEQYF	TGTGCCAGCAGTTCTATACGTACAGGGGTCGAGCAGTACTTC
TRBV7-2	TRBJ1-1	.	.	CASSLAGAENTEAFF	TGTGCCAGCAGCTTAGCCGGGGCAGAGAACACTGAAGCTTTCTTT
TRBV28	TRBJ1-4	.	.	CASSYSYYEKLFF	TGTGCCAGCAGTTACTCGTACTATGAAAAACTGTTTTTT
TRBV2	TRBJ2-7	TRBD1	few	CASRGGTGVGEQYF	TGTGCCAGCAGGGGCGGGACAGGGGTTGGCGAGCAGTACTTC
TRBV4-3	TRBJ1-2	.	.	CASSQDPPGLYGYTF	TGCGCCAGCAGCCAAGATCCCCCAGGGCTCTATGGCTACACCTTC
TRBV5-1	TRBJ2-3	TRBD2	.	CASSPLRSGGAGTDTQYF	TGCGCCAGCAGCCCCCTCCGGAGCGGGGGGGCCGGCACAGATACGCAGTATTTT
TRBV5-4	TRBJ1-6	.	few	CASSFDENSPLHF	TGTGCCAGCAGCTTTGATGAGAATTCACCCCTCCACTTT
TRBV25-1	TRBJ1-4	TRBD1	.	CASSDVGRGTVGKLFF	TGTGCCAGCAGTGATGTGGGTCGGGGGACAGTAGGAAAACTGTTTTTT
TRBV28	TRBJ2-7	.	.	CAASPGGGSYEQYF	TGTGCCGCGTCCCCAGGGGGAGGGTCCTACGAGCAGTACTTC
TRBV5-1	TRBJ2-2	.	.	CASSPNTGELFF	TGCGCCAGCAGCCCGAACACCGGGGAGCTGTTTTTT
TRBV18	TRBJ2-1	.	.	CASSPDVSSYNEQFF	TGTGCCAGCTCACCTGACGTGAGCTCCTACAATGAGCAGTTCTTC
TRBV5-6	TRBJ2-5	TRBD2	.	CASSPTSGRRETQYF	TGTGCCAGCAGCCCCACTAGCGGGAGGAGAGAGACCCAGTACTTC
TRBV2	TRBJ1-2	TRBD1	.	CASNQQGPNYGYTF	TGTGCCAGCAACCAACAGGGGCCTAACTATGGCTACACCTTC
TRBV30	TRBJ1-1	.	.	CATTNTEAFF	TGTGCCACGACGAACACTGAAGCTTTCTTT
TRBV27	TRBJ2-1	.	.	CASSLGTDPSYNEQFF	TGTGCCAGCAGTTTAGGGACTGACCCCTCCTACAATGAGCAGTTCTTC
TRBV6-6	TRBJ1-2	TRBD1	.	CASTLTLGQGDYGYTF	TGTGCCAGCACCCTTACTCTGGGACAGGGGGACTATGGCTACACCTTC
TRBV29-1	TRBJ2-3	.	few	CSGRAGSSTDTQYF	TGCAGCGGACGAGCGGGTAGTAGCACAGATACGCAGTATTTT
TRBV19	TRBJ1-1	TRBD1	.	CASSSTGRDRGNTEAFF	TGTGCCAGTAGTTCAACCGGCCGGGACAGGGGGAACACTGAAGCTTTCTTT
TRBV2	TRBJ1-4	.	.	CASRQRASATNEKLFF	TGTGCCAGCAGGCAGAGGGCCAGTGCAACTAATGAAAAACTGTTTTTT
TRBV3-1/TRBV3-2	TRBJ1-3	TRBD1	.	CASSPRGTARNTIYF	TGTGCCAGCAGCCCTCGGGGGACAGCGAGAAACACCATATATTTT
TRBV12-5	TRBJ2-7	.	.	CASGFLASDEQYF	TGTGCTAGTGGTTTTCTCGCAAGCGACGAGCAGTACTTC
TRBV7-6	TRBJ1-1	TRBD1	.	CASSPRQGASMNTEAFF	TGTGCCAGCAGCCCCAGACAGGGGGCCTCTATGAACACTGAAGCTTTCTTT
TRBV3-1/TRBV3-2	TRBJ2-1	TRBD2	.	CASSQARTSDDEQFF	TGTGCCAGCAGCCAAGCCCGTACTAGCGACGATGAGCAGTTCTTC
TRBV11-2	TRBJ1-4	.	few	CASSPRQPNEKLFF	TGTGCCAGCAGCCCGAGACAGCCTAATGAAAAACTGTTTTTT
TRBV12-5	TRBJ2-5	TRBD1	.	CASGLGTGLQETQYF	TGTGCTAGTGGTTTGGGGACAGGCCTGCAAGAGACCCAGTACTTC
TRBV5-1	TRBJ1-1	.	.	CASSWDQYAEAFF	TGCGCCAGCAGCTGGGACCAGTACGCTGAAGCTTTCTTT
TRBV5-1	TRBJ2-3	TRBD2	.	CASSSIGLGNTDTQYF	TGCGCCAGCAGCTCGATCGGACTAGGAAACACAGATACGCAGTATTTT
TRBV11-2	TRBJ2-1	.	.	CASSLVPNEQFF	TGTGCCAGCAGCTTAGTTCCCAATGAGCAGTTCTTC
TRBV18	TRBJ2-1	.	.	CASSLGGASYNEQFF	TGTGCCAGCTCCCTGGGGGGCGCCTCCTACAATGAGCAGTTCTTC
TRBV6-5	TRBJ2-7	TRBD2	.	CASSYPGTSGYEQYF	TGTGCCAGCAGTTACCCTGGGACTAGCGGATACGAGCAGTACTTC
TRBV7-9	TRBJ1-2	.	.	CASSLSTEGLYGYTF	TGTGCCAGCAGCTTGTCAACGGAAGGACTTTATGGCTACACCTTC
TRBV18	TRBJ1-1	.	.	CASSPIRTGTEAFF	TGTGCCAGCTCACCAATTAGGACGGGCACTGAAGCTTTCTTT
TRBV4-1	TRBJ2-3	.	.	CASSQGRLASTDTQYF	TGCGCCAGCAGCCAAGGGAGGCTAGCAAGCACAGATACGCAGTATTTT
TRBV6-5	TRBJ2-7	TRBD1	.	CASSSTQGTIYEQYF	TGTGCCAGCAGTTCCACACAGGGGACCATCTACGAGCAGTACTTC
TRBV19	TRBJ1-1	.	.	CASERDSNTEAFF	TGTGCCAGTGAACGGGACTCGAACACTGAAGCTTTCTTT
TRBV5-1	TRBJ2-1	.	once	CASSLPRDLSYNEQFF	TGCGCCAGCAGCTTGCCCCGGGACCTCTCCTACAATGAGCAGTTCTTC
TRBV7-9	TRBJ1-5	.	.	CASSLGTQPQHF	TGTGCCAGCAGCTTGGGTACTCAGCCCCAGCATTTT
TRBV19	TRBJ1-2	TRBD1	.	CASSPTWGTESNYGYTF	TGTGCCAGTAGTCCCACCTGGGGGACAGAGTCTAACTATGGCTACACCTTC
TRBV6-5	TRBJ2-7	.	.	CASRRGGADSYEQYF	TGTGCCAGCAGGAGGGGGGGAGCGGACTCCTACGAGCAGTACTTC
TRBV3-1/TRBV3-2	TRBJ1-3	.	.	CASRGPGNTIYF	TGTGCCAGCAGGGGGCCTGGAAACACCATATATTTT
TRBV30	TRBJ1-1	TRBD1	.	CARIAEDRGWGYTEAFF	TGTGCTCGAATAGCAGAAGACAGGGGATGGGGCTACACTGAAGCTTTCTTT
TRBV5-6	TRBJ2-3	TRBD1	.	CASSLLQGDTDTQYF	TGTGCCAGCAGCTTGTTGCAGGGGGACACAGATACGCAGTATTTT
TRBV11-2	TRBJ1-6	.	.	CASSSLRAAPLHF	TGTGCCAGCAGCTCTCTCAGGGCCGCACCCCTCCACTTT
TRBV7-2	TRBJ1-2	.	.	CASRASMGYTF	TGTGCCAGCCGGGCGTCCATGGGCTACACCTTC
TRBV28	TRBJ1-1	.	.	CASSYPTGNTEAFF	TGTGCCAGCAGTTACCCCACAGGGAACACTGAAGCTTTCTTT
TRBV18	TRBJ1-1	.	.	CASSDSMGAGTEAFF	TGTGCCAGCTCAGACAGTATGGGGGCTGGCACTGAAGCTTTCTTT
TRBV5-1	TRBJ1-2	.	.	CASGGTGGSGYTF	TGCGCCAGCGGCGGGACGGGCGGTAGTGGCTACACCTTC
TRBV24-1	TRBJ2-1	TRBD2	.	CATSTSGGHKYNEQFF	TGTGCCACCTCTACTAGCGGGGGGCACAAATACAATGAGCAGTTCTTC
TRBV18	TRBJ1-1	.	.	CASSPPGYDTEAFF	TGTGCCAGCTCACCACCAGGGTACGACACTGAAGCTTTCTTT
TRBV5-8	TRBJ1-5	.	once	CASSPGRFSNQPQHF	TGTGCCAGCAGCCCGGGTCGTTTTAGCAATCAGCCCCAGCATTTT
TRBV27	TRBJ2-7	.	.	CASSPTTGNSYEQYF	TGTGCCAGCAGTCCAACGACAGGAAACTCCTACGAGCAGTACTTC
TRBV10-3	TRBJ2-3	.	once	CAISGNLGDTQYF	TGTGCCATCAGTGGTAATCTTGGAGATACGCAGTATTTT
TRBV28	TRBJ1-6	TRBD1	.	CASSLGTDNSPLHF	TGTGCCAGCAGTTTGGGGACAGATAATTCACCCCTCCACTTT